Sequencing of this T cell receptor (beta chain) was carried out in a study of cytomegalovirus exposure and HLA in healthy donors (TCRdb year 2017). About the investigation overall: An earlier analysis of 587 of the donors reported approximately 260 Gb of sequence data and around 120 million unique TCR beta sequences obtained from around 190 million T cells. The T cell repertoires of some 700 subjects were profiled by immunosequencing and related to cytomegalovirus serostatus. Rather than using new phenotypic data, the later analysis identified candidate immune exposures from TCR beta sequences and from how often those sequences occurred across donors. HLA typing included class I and class II loci at four-digit resolution. On average, roughly 250,000 unique TCR beta nucleotide sequences were sequenced per donor among 398 genotyped donors of the cohort, with approximately 18% of those sequences being non-productive. To predict cytomegalovirus infection status, the study brought together high-throughput TCR immunosequencing, statistical association of individual TCRs with disease status, and machine learning. An early release that covered 500 to 800 HLA-typed donors contained about 300 gigabases of sequencing data and about 93 million unique TCR sequences. Typing coverage varied by locus: roughly 620-640 donors for A, B, C, DRB1 and DQB1; roughly 520 for DQA1; approximately 610 for DPA1; under 490 for DPB1. A later analysis re-examined previously published TCR beta repertoires from about 670 donors and added high-resolution HLA genotyping to investigate patterns of TCR occurrence. A later genetic analysis took genome-wide SNP genotypes for about 65% of the roughly 670 donors and used that subset as a discovery cohort. Donor age, sex, ethnicity and CMV serostatus were compiled alongside the repertoire data. A handful of DR-DQ haplotypes were handled as single units for association and clustering because linkage in the cohort was strong. In an earlier analysis of over 550 of the donors, high-throughput TCR beta sequencing was used to judge whether each TCR beta V gene segment behaved as functional or pseudogenic. The study aimed to test whether cataloging public T cell receptors could reveal signatures of past pathogen exposure. Every repertoire in the discovery cohort had been generated on one and the same sequencing platform. A separate validation cohort of 100 to 150 different subjects was used in addition to the approximately 610-subject first cohort. Of the 300 to 500 genotyped donors, 65% to 90% were placed in the genetic ancestry cluster associated with self-reported Caucasian donors.

CDR1 SGHAT and CDR2 FQNNGV are derived from the germline V gene. V lost 5 bases and J lost 2 bases; the stretch between them is 16 bases long. The CDR3 starts with the cysteine, ends with the phenylalanine, and has 16 residues. Of the read, only the CDR3 DNA is kept; its 48 bases are in frame from base 1. General conclusions and limits of the study: V-gene and J-gene trimming of TCR beta chains was associated with a missense DCLRE1C variant in a later genetic analysis, and the association was replicated in an independent cohort. A further reported finding was that TCR beta sequences accurately predicted the HLA-A and HLA-B alleles for most subjects in the first cohort. Most TCR sequences were observed very rarely across donors, whereas some public TCRs were present in many individuals. Because HLA typing was unavailable for some donors at each locus, only the typed subset was used in association tests. In a later analysis, TCR association rates were found to vary across HLA loci, with the most associated TCRs seen for DRB1 alleles and the fewest for HLA-C alleles. A later analysis found that most CMV-associated TCR beta chains appeared HLA-restricted, with HLA associations seemingly driven largely by CMV exposure. Because counts were too low, some 17 rarely observed V segments, including chromosome 9 orphons, were excluded from the earlier analysis of some 590 of the donors. In a later genetic analysis, fewer N-insertions in productive TCRs were reported among donors in an Asian-associated ancestry cluster than the approximately 670-donor mean. A cluster of highly shared sequence variants was judged likely to represent a technical artifact of the sequencing pipeline. The classifier was reported to diagnose cytomegalovirus status with high specificity and sensitivity in both the original cohort and the validation cohort. This cohort had only TCR beta chains sequenced, and the lack of alpha or paired-chain data limited which features could be detected. Correlated functional status among segregating V segments might be attributable to linkage disequilibrium, but an unknown experimental factor could not be ruled out. When HLA alleles, especially DR and DQ, strongly co-occurred, attributing TCR associations to individual alleles was difficult. A later analysis reported that several top co-occurrence clusters appeared linked to parvovirus B19, influenza, CMV and Epstein-Barr virus. Presence/absence analyses assumed roughly uniform sequencing depth across donors, an assumption that may not hold. In a later analysis, 15,000 to 20,000 TCR beta sequences were associated with specific HLA alleles at a false discovery rate of 0.05. The 87-base-pair reads could not distinguish some IMGT-functional V segments, including TRBV6-2 and TRBV6-3, so those segments were excluded. The study listed 150 to 200 TCR beta chains as associated with cytomegalovirus. In vitro tests confirmed that three of the cytomegalovirus-associated TCR beta chains recognize cytomegalovirus antigens. According to the authors, the approach could potentially be generalized to other disease states and immunological phenotypes. In an earlier analysis of roughly 560 of the donors, most TCR beta V segments were observed in productive rearrangements about 90% or about 30% of the time, broadly matching IMGT annotations. Compared with equally common non-associated chains, HLA-associated TCR beta chains in a later analysis were more clonally expanded and had lower generation probabilities. Immune exposure information for the cohort was limited to CMV serostatus.

Note on this clone: The antigen it binds to is not known. No much larger clone exists at a distance of one base, and base qualities are not known.

The cohort was made up of 666 healthy bone marrow donors. At the time of sampling, all cohort members were nominally healthy, though unrecorded immune exposures were likely present. The donor was CMV seropositive and was included in the group of about 290 seropositive cohort members. Every donor gave a peripheral blood sample, and the peripheral blood mononuclear cells from that sample were used for TCR beta sequencing. Genomic DNA extraction from the blood cell samples was performed with the Qiagen DNeasy Blood Extraction Kit. Library creation used the immunoSEQ multiplex PCR assay. For the multiplex PCR, a mixture combining 60 forward primers for TCR Vbeta segments and 13 reverse primers for TCR Jbeta segments was used. Amplification of the CDR3 region of rearranged TCR beta genes was performed with a multiplex PCR assay on genomic DNA. On the Illumina HiSeq System, the amplified TCR beta libraries were sequenced as 87-base-pair reads. The paper's data handling went like this. A later analysis tallied approximately 87 million unique TCR beta chains across the 650 to 750 repertoires, and around 12 million of those chains were shared by two or more donors. A nearest-neighbor algorithm error-corrected the raw reads and collapsed the reads into unique sequences, merging closely related sequences to remove PCR and sequencing errors. To assign V, D and J gene segments, CDR3 sequences were aligned to IMGT reference sequences. For a sequence to be retained, a match of at least six nucleotides to both a V gene segment and a J gene segment was required. A rearrangement was called productive if the CDR3 had no stop codons and remained in frame with V and J, and every other rearrangement was called non-productive. Following IMGT convention, CDR3 was defined as the stretch from the second conserved V-encoded cysteine to the conserved J-encoded phenylalanine. The earlier analysis of 587 of the donors excluded sequences that lacked an unambiguous match to a single V gene segment. An earlier analysis of a few hundred of the donors called V segments functional above 56.7% productive rearrangements and segregating when the between-donor standard deviation exceeded 5%. A statistical classification framework was developed to diagnose cytomegalovirus status using the catalog of TCR beta chain sequences. In a later analysis, TCR nucleotide sequences were compared against IMGT/GENE-DB human TR gene sequences so that V and J genes could be assigned. Using the TCRdist pipeline, a later analysis assigned CDR3 sequences along with most-parsimonious VDJ recombination scenarios. In a later analysis, each TCR beta chain was defined by its CDR3 amino acid sequence together with its V-gene family, and reads lacking a unique V-gene family were excluded. In a later analysis, 500 to 700 highly shared, low-generation-probability nucleotide sequences were removed to address suspected cross-contamination and a sequencing artifact. A later analysis calculated a clonal expansion index for each public chain from normalized within-repertoire ranks of inferred template counts. In a later analysis, generation probabilities were computed with a VDJ recombination model fitted to out-of-frame rearrangements, and the resulting probabilities were checked against IGoR. A later analysis scored TCR-TCR, TCR-HLA and TCR-CMV co-occurrence with hypergeometric tests, applying a repertoire-size bias correction to TCR pairs. False discovery rates were estimated in a later analysis by permuting HLA or CMV assignments 20 times. In a later analysis, co-occurring TCRs were grouped using DBSCAN, with TCRdist sequence similarity added in when clustering inside HLA-allele-positive subsets. Repertoires with fewer than 30,000 or more than 120,000 public chains, plus five repertoires with anomalous nucleotide sharing, were excluded from co-occurrence clustering. Entries here come from immuneACCESS through TCRdb and include only in-frame sequences with V and J called. Some clones fail to appear in such tables; in the studies checked, an unresolved V gene covers under half of the shortfall, and the cause of the remainder is unknown. That table supplies the V and J calls and clone size; D and trimming were determined from the DNA. This sample comprises 150,000 to 200,000 clones, around three quarters of them detected only once. In total, the top ten clones hold about 14% of the sample.

The sequence is built from TRBV11-2 and TRBJ2-1, and perhaps TRBD1 as D gene, on 6 matching bases. The TCR originated in a woman aged 25 to 39 in good health and CMV-seropositive. The sequencing sample was made of PBMCs. The CDR3 reads as follows: CASSLRVRDTYNEQFF. The nucleotide sequence is TGTGCCAGCAGCCTACGCGTCCGGGACACCTACAATGAGCAGTTCTTC. Supplemented by the reference TRBV11-2 and TRBJ2-1 proteins around the CDR3, the complete variable domain is EAGVAQSPRYKIIEKRQSVAFWCNPISGHATLYWYQQILGQGPKLLIQFQNNGVVDDSQLPKDRFSAERLKGVDSTLKIQPAKLEDSAVYLCASSLRVRDTYNEQFFGPGTRLTVL.